The present T cell receptor (beta chain) was sequenced within a study of T cells in Graves' hyperthyroidism and ophthalmopathy. Whole-study results and caveats: Through a model of 13 V-J features, ophthalmopathy was separated from stable hyperthyroidism.

This CDR3 region has 14 residues. With 6 bases removed from V and 1 base from J, the gap between germline ends came to 9 bases. CDR1 and CDR2 (germline): MGHDK, SYGVNS. Researchers took RNA transcripts and amplified the TCR beta CDR3 regions from them. A set of HTBI primers served as the primers for a first-round RT-PCR of the TCR CDR3. TCRdb itself ran the multiplex PCR reads through MiXCR, one entry per CDR3 protein. The sample consists of about 570,000 distinct CDR3 sequences, around 45% of them appearing once. Worth noting for this clonotype: No antigen is known for it.

Any patient presenting with uncontrolled infection, other autoimmune disease, pregnancy or lactation was left out. Thyroid ultrasound, orbital computed tomography, clinical symptoms, and serum thyroxine and TRAb underpinned diagnoses. The source of this sequence is an adult woman with Graves' disease, either hyperthyroidism or ophthalmopathy (not recorded which). V gene TRBV25-1 combines with J gene TRBJ2-2, with D perhaps matching TRBD2 (6 bases). The source material was peripheral blood or thyroid tissue (not recorded which). The CDR3 protein is CASSGSRNTGELFF. Written as DNA, the CDR3 is TGTGCCAGCAGCGGGAGTCGGAACACCGGGGAGCTGTTTTTT.